This T cell receptor beta chain stems from a study of tumor-infiltrating lymphocytes in primary liver carcinoma. cDNA specific to TCR beta was made from roughly 500 ng of total RNA, with a constant-region primer employed for priming. Slightly modified ARM-PCR with three nested multiplex PCR rounds yielded TCR beta libraries. A C-beta reverse primer and TRBV1-TRBV30 forward primers served in each of the first two PCR rounds, at 10 cycles apiece. TCRdb re-analysed the multiplex PCR reads in MiXCR, keeping a single row per CDR3 protein. The data contain 300,000 to 350,000 distinct CDR3 sequences, 50% to 75% of them singletons. The CDR3 spans 16 residues. V lost 1 base and J lost 5; bases outside the gene matches: 9. Germline V gives CDR1 MNHNS, CDR2 SASEGT. The source of the blood RNA was unsorted whole blood, and germline DNA was extracted as well.

The source of this sequence is a young woman with primary liver carcinoma and hepatitis B virus infection. The chain has TRBV6-1 and TRBJ2-5; 8 nucleotides match TRBD1. The sample comprised peripheral blood. The CDR3 DNA follows: TGTGCCAGCAGTGAAGATGGGAGGACAGGGCTGGAGACCCAGTACTTC. Translating it yields CASSEDGRTGLETQYF.